This T cell receptor (beta chain) comes out of a study of T cell changes during pregnancy in multiple sclerosis. From germline, CDR1 is MNHNS and CDR2 SASEGT. The CDR3 is 13 residues long. V shed 7 bases, J shed 10 bases, and the junction held 6 bases outside the gene matches. Sequencing used immunoSEQ multiplex PCR; TCRdb keeps in-frame clones, though not all of them. The data show around 80,000 clones, roughly nine tenths seen once. This chain joins TRBV6-1 and TRBJ1-4; TRBD1 agrees at 10 bases. This material consisted of peripheral blood, taken before pregnancy. The sequence derives from a female donor with multiple sclerosis, enrolled in a pregnancy study. In nucleotides, the CDR3 is TGTGCCAGCACCGGGGACAGGGGCGGAAAACTGTTTTTT. This codes for CASTGDRGGKLFF.